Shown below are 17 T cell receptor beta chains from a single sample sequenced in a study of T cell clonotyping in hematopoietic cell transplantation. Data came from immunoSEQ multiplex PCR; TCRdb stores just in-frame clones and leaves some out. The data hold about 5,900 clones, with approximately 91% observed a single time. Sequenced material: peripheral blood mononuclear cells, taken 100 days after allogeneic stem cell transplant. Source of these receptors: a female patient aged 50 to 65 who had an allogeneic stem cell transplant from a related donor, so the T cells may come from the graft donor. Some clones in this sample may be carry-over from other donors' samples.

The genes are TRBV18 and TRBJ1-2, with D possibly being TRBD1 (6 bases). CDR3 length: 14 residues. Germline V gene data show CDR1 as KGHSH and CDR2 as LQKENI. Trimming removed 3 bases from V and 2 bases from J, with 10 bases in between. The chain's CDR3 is CASSPDRSNYGYTF. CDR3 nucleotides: TGTGCCAGCTCACCCGACAGGAGCAACTATGGCTACACCTTC.

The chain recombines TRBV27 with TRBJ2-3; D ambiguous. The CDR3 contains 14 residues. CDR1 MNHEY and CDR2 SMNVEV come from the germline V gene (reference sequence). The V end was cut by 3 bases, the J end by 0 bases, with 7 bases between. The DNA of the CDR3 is TGTGCCAGCAGTTTTTTGGGAAGCACAGATACGCAGTATTTT. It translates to CASSFLGSTDTQYF.

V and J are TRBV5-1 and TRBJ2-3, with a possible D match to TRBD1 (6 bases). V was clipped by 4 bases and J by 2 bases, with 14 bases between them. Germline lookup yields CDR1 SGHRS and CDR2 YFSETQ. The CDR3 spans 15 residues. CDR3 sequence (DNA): TGCGCCAGCAGCCAGGGACACCGAGACACAGATACGCAGTATTTT. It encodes CASSQGHRDTDTQYF.

The CDR3 region is CASRLTKGALETQYF. The CDR3 coding sequence is TGTGCCAGCAGGTTAACAAAGGGGGCGTTGGAGACCCAGTACTTC. The chain links TRBV28 to TRBJ2-5; 7 bases match TRBD1. Germline V gives CDR1 MDHEN, CDR2 SYDVKM. The CDR3 is 15 amino acids. The J segment lost 5 bases and the V segment lost 6 bases, leaving 12 bases of the junction unmatched.

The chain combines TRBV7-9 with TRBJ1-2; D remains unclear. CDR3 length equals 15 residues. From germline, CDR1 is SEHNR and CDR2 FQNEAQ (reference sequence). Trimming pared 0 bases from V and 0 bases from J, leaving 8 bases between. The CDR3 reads CASSLAAVTNYGYTF. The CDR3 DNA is TGTGCCAGCAGCTTAGCGGCCGTTACTAACTATGGCTACACCTTC.

As DNA, the CDR3 is TGTGCCAGCAGCTTGGCCACAGGGAGGACTGAAGCTTTCTTT. It translates to CASSLATGRTEAFF. The chain is built from TRBV5-4 and TRBJ1-1; TRBD1 is a possible D gene (6 bases). The CDR3 length is 14 residues. CDR1 and CDR2 from the germline V gene are SGHNT and YYREEE (reference sequence). Trimming removed 0 bases from V and 5 bases from J, with 11 bases in between.

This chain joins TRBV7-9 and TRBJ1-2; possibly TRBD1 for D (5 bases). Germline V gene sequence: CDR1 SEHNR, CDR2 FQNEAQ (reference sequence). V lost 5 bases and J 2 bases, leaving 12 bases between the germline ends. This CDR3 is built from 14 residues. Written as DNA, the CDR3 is TGTGCCAGCAGCCTACGGGGGGGAAACTATGGCTACACCTTC. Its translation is CASSLRGGNYGYTF. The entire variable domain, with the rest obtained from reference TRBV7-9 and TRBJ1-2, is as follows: DTGVSQNPRHKITKRGQNVTFRCDPISEHNRLYWYRQTLGQGPEFLTYFQNEAQLEKSRLLSDRFSAERPKGSFSTLEIQRTEQGDSAMYLCASSLRGGNYGYTFGSGTRLTVV.

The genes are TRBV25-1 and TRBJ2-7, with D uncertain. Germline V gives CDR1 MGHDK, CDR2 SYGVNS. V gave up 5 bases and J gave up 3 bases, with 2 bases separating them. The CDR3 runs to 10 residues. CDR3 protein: CASSHYEQYF. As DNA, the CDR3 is TGTGCCAGCAGTCACTACGAGCAGTACTTC.

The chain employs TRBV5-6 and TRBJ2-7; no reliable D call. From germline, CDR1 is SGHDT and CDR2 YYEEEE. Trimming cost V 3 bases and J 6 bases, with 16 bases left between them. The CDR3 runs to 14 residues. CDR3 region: CASSSDMNFGEQYF. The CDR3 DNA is TGTGCCAGCAGCTCCGACATGAATTTTGGCGAGCAGTACTTC. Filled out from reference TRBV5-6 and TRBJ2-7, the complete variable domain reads DAGVTQSPTHLIKTRGQQVTLRCSPKSGHDTVSWYQQALGQGPQFIFQYYEEEERQRGNFPDRFSGHQFPNYSSELNVNALLLGDSALYLCASSSDMNFGEQYFGPGTRLTVT.

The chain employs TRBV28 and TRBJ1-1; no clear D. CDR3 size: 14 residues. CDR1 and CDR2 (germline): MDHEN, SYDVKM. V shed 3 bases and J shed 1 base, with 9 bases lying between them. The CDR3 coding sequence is TGTGCCAGCAGTTTTGGTCGGGGGAACACTGAAGCTTTCTTT. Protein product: CASSFGRGNTEAFF.

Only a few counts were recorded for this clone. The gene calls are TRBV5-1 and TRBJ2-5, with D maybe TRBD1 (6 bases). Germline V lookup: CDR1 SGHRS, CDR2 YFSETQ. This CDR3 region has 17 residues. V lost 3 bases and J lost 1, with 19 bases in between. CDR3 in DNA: TGCGCCAGCAGCTCCAACACAGGGCAAAGAGTCCAAGAGACCCAGTACTTC. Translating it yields CASSSNTGQRVQETQYF.

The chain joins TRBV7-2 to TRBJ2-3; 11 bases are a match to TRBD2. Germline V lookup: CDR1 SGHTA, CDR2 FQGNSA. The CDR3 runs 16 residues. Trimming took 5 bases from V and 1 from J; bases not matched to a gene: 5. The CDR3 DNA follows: TGTGCCAGCAGCCTCAGACTAGCGGGGCGCACAGATACGCAGTATTTT. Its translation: CASSLRLAGRTDTQYF.

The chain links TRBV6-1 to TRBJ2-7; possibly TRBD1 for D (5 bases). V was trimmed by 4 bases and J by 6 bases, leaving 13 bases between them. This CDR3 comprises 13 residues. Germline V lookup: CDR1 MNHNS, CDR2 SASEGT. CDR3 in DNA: TGTGCCAGCAGTGGCGACAGCTTTAGCGAGCAGTACTTC. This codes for CASSGDSFSEQYF.

The CDR3 region has the DNA TGTGCCAGCAGCGCTAGGGATCACGGCACTGAAGCTTTCTTT. Encoded protein: CASSARDHGTEAFF. The chain carries TRBV9 and TRBJ1-1; no clear D gene. The V gene lost 3 bases and the J gene lost 4 bases, with 13 bases spanning the gap. The germline gives CDR1 SGDLS, CDR2 YYNGEE. The CDR3 totals 14 residues.

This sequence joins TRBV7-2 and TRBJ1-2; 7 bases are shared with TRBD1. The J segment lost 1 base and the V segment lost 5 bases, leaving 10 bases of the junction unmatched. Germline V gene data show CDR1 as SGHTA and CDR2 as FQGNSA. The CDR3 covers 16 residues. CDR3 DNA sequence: TGTGCCAGCAGCCCAGGGGGGCAGGGTGGTAACTATGGCTACACCTTC. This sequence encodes CASSPGGQGGNYGYTF.

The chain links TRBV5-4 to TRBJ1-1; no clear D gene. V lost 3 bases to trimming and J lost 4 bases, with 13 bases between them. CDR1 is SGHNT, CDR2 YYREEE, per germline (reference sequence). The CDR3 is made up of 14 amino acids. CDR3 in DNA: TGTGCCAGCAGCTACGACGCGGGGAGCACTGAAGCTTTCTTT. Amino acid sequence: CASSYDAGSTEAFF.

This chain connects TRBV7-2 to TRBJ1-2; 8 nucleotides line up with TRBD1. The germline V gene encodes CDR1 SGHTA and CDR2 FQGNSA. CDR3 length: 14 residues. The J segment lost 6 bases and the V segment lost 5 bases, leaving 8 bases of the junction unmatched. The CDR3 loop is CASSLRSQGDGYTF. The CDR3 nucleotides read TGTGCCAGCAGCCTTCGGTCACAGGGGGATGGCTACACCTTC.